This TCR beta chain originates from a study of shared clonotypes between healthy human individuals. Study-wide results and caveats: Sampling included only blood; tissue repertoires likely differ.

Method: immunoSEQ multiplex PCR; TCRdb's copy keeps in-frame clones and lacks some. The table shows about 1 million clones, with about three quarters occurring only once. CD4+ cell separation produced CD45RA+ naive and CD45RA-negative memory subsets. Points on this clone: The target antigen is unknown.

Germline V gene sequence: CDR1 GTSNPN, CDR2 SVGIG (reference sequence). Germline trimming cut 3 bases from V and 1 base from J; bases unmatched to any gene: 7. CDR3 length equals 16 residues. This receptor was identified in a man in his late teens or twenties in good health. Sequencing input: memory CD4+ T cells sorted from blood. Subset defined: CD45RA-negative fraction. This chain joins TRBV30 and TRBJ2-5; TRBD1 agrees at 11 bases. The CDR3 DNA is TGTGCCTGGAGAGACCCGGGACAGGGGGTCCAAGAGACCCAGTACTTC. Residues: CAWRDPGQGVQETQYF.